Following are 17 T cell receptor beta chains from one sample sequenced in a study of CD8+ T cells in alopecia areata. RNA extraction and reverse transcription yielded cDNA as sequencing template. Assay: immunoSEQ multiplex PCR; the TCRdb copy retains only in-frame clones and omits some. The table lists around 150,000 clones, around 62% of them singletons, with roughly a third in the top ten. Material: CD8+ T cells sorted from blood. The receptors here all came from a human donor in good health.

The V call is TRBV9, the J call TRBJ2-7, with 9 bases lining up with TRBD1. V lost 4 bases to trimming and J lost 5 bases; unmatched junction nucleotides: 7. This CDR3 contains 14 residues. Looked up from germline, CDR1 is SGDLS and CDR2 is YYNGEE. The CDR3 sequence is CASSQTGGSDEQYF. The DNA of the CDR3 is TGTGCCAGCAGCCAGACAGGGGGGTCGGACGAGCAGTACTTC.

This clone was counted a few times. In the same sample, other DNA sequences code for this CDR3. The chain links TRBV29-1 to TRBJ1-2; 7 bases are a match to TRBD1. Germline CDR1 and CDR2: SQVTM and ANQGSEA. This CDR3 spans 12 amino acids. V dropped 6 bases and J dropped 2; count of bases not matched to a gene: 3. The CDR3 DNA sequence: TGCAGCGTACAGGGGAGGAACTATGGCTACACCTTC. This sequence encodes CSVQGRNYGYTF.

This clone was detected only a few times. The chain uses TRBV28 and TRBJ2-1; a weak D match, TRBD2 (5 bases). V was trimmed by 6 bases and J by 6 bases, leaving 18 bases between them. The CDR3 sequence is 15 residues long. CDR1 MDHEN and CDR2 SYDVKM come from the germline V gene. The DNA of the CDR3 is TGTGCCAGCAGCCCCATGTTGAGGGTAGGCAATGAGCAGTTCTTC. Amino acids: CASSPMLRVGNEQFF.

This chain uses TRBV9 with TRBJ2-2; perhaps D is TRBD1 or TRBD2 (5 bases each). The CDR3 extends over 13 amino acids. Looked up from germline, CDR1 is SGDLS and CDR2 is YYNGEE. Trimming took 2 bases from V and 6 from J, leaving 8 bases between them. CDR3 region: CASSVQGAGELFF. The CDR3 nucleotides read TGTGCCAGCAGCGTGCAGGGAGCCGGGGAGCTGTTTTTT.

To note about this clone: One end of the junction varies from germline; a read error may be responsible. V is TRBV29-1 and J is TRBJ2-7; the D gene is possibly TRBD1 (5 bases). CDR1 and CDR2 (germline): SQVTM, ANQGSEA. CDR3 length: 12 amino acids. DNA of the CDR3: TGCAGCGTAGAAGGGGTATCCTACGAGCAGTACTTC. Its protein is CSVEGVSYEQYF.

This clone was counted a few times. V gene TRBV6-5 combines with J gene TRBJ2-1; D unclear. This CDR3 comprises 14 residues. The germline CDR1 and CDR2 sequences are MNHEY and SVGAGI. Deletions cut 4 bases from V and 8 bases from J, with 15 bases between. The CDR3 bases are TGTGCCAGCAGTTTACAGACACCTCGCGATGAGCAGTTCTTC. It yields the protein CASSLQTPRDEQFF.

The chain uses TRBV9 and TRBJ2-2; 7 bases map to TRBD1. V shed 4 bases and J 3 bases; nucleotides not matched to a gene: 6. Germline V CDR1 and CDR2: SGDLS, YYNGEE. The CDR3 covers 15 residues. CDR3 sequence (DNA): TGTGCCAGCAGCCCCACACAGGGGTACACCGGGGAGCTGTTTTTT. Amino acid sequence: CASSPTQGYTGELFF.

The J gene is TRBJ2-1, the V gene TRBV9, with D perhaps assigned TRBD1 or TRBD2 (6 bases each). Germline V gives CDR1 SGDLS, CDR2 YYNGEE. With 3 bases removed from V and 2 bases from J, the gap between germline ends came to 18 bases. This CDR3 region has 17 residues. CDR3 sequence: CASSEGGGGGTYNEQFF. The CDR3 bases are TGTGCCAGCAGCGAGGGGGGCGGAGGCGGAACCTACAATGAGCAGTTCTTC.

V and J are TRBV6-5 and TRBJ1-1; 9 nucleotides match TRBD1. The CDR3 contains 14 residues. Germline V gene data show CDR1 as MNHEY and CDR2 as SVGAGI. Unmatched junction bases numbered 5, after V lost 2 bases and J lost 7 bases. CDR3: CASSYGGTGNEAFF. For the CDR3, the DNA is TGTGCCAGCAGTTACGGAGGGACAGGGAATGAAGCTTTCTTT.

V usage is TRBV29-1 and J usage is TRBJ1-1, with D maybe TRBD1 (5 bases). CDR1 is SQVTM and CDR2 is ANQGSEA in the germline V gene. With 2 bases removed from V and 6 bases from J, the gap between germline ends came to 13 bases. This CDR3 region has 13 residues. CDR3 coding DNA: TGCAGCGTTGAAAGGGGTGCTGCCCCTGAAGCTTTCTTT. It encodes CSVERGAAPEAFF.

This rearrangement joins TRBV27 to TRBJ2-5; possibly TRBD2 for D (5 bases). The CDR3 loop spans 14 amino acids. The V and J ends lost 3 bases and 5 bases respectively, with 13 bases between them. Germline CDR1 is MNHEY and CDR2 is SMNVEV (reference sequence). This CDR3 is CASSFRGMGETQYF. CDR3 bases: TGTGCCAGCAGTTTTCGAGGGATGGGGGAGACCCAGTACTTC.

This chain joins TRBV29-1 and TRBJ2-3, with unresolved D. V was cut by 4 bases and J by 0 bases, with 17 bases left in between. The CDR3 length is 16 residues. The germline CDR1 and CDR2 sequences are SQVTM and ANQGSEA. CDR3 coding DNA: TGCAGCGTTGCCCTACAAGAGTTCGCTAGCACAGATACGCAGTATTTT. Encoded protein: CSVALQEFASTDTQYF.

This clone was seen only a few times. CDR3 in amino acids: CASRMFFEQYF. The CDR3 region has the DNA TGTGCCAGCAGGATGTTCTTCGAGCAGTACTTC. The chain carries TRBV6-5 and TRBJ2-7; unclear D gene. This CDR3 spans 11 amino acids. Per the germline V gene, CDR1 is MNHEY and CDR2 is SVGAGI. Trimming took off 6 bases at V and 6 bases at J, with 9 bases between the two ends.

The V and J genes are TRBV27 and TRBJ1-1; D not resolved. V was shortened by 5 bases and J by 6 bases, with 13 bases between the two germline ends. Per the germline V gene, CDR1 is MNHEY and CDR2 is SMNVEV (reference sequence). This CDR3 spans 13 amino acids. CDR3: CASSPRVTPEAFF. The CDR3 bases are TGTGCCAGCAGTCCCCGGGTTACACCTGAAGCTTTCTTT.

V and J are TRBV5-6 and TRBJ2-6; 10 bases agree with TRBD2. Per the germline V gene, CDR1 is SGHDT and CDR2 is YYEEEE. This CDR3 has 16 amino acids. The ends lost 4 bases at V and 4 bases at J; junction bases unmatched: 5. Written as DNA, the CDR3 is TGTGCCAGCAGCGATCTAGCGGGAGCCGGGGCCAACGTCCTGACTTTC. Residues: CASSDLAGAGANVLTF. Drawing the rest from reference TRBV5-6 and TRBJ2-6, the complete variable domain is DAGVTQSPTHLIKTRGQQVTLRCSPKSGHDTVSWYQQALGQGPQFIFQYYEEEERQRGNFPDRFSGHQFPNYSSELNVNALLLGDSALYLCASSDLAGAGANVLTFGAGSRLTVL.

The chain couples TRBV2 to TRBJ1-1; D gene uncertain. Germline loops: CDR1 SNHLY, CDR2 FYNNEI. Trimming pared 7 bases from V and 10 bases from J, leaving 13 bases between. This CDR3 comprises 11 residues. For the CDR3, the DNA is TGTGCCAGCATCCTCTCGTGGGCAGCTTTCTTT. Residues: CASILSWAAFF. Using reference TRBV2 and TRBJ1-1 for the parts outside the CDR3, the full variable domain is EPEVTQTPSHQVTQMGQEVILRCVPISNHLYFYWYRQILGQKVEFLVSFYNNEISEKSEIFDDQFSVERPDGSNFTLKIRSTKLEDSAMYFCASILSWAAFFGQGTRLTVV.

This chain joins TRBV9 and TRBJ2-2, with 7 bases that match TRBD1. Per germline, CDR1 SGDLS and CDR2 YYNGEE. Trimming at V came to 2 bases and at J to 4 bases, leaving 2 bases not matched to a gene. The CDR3 covers 14 residues. The CDR3 sequence: CASSVDRVTGELFF. The CDR3 DNA reads TGTGCCAGCAGCGTCGACAGGGTCACCGGGGAGCTGTTTTTT.